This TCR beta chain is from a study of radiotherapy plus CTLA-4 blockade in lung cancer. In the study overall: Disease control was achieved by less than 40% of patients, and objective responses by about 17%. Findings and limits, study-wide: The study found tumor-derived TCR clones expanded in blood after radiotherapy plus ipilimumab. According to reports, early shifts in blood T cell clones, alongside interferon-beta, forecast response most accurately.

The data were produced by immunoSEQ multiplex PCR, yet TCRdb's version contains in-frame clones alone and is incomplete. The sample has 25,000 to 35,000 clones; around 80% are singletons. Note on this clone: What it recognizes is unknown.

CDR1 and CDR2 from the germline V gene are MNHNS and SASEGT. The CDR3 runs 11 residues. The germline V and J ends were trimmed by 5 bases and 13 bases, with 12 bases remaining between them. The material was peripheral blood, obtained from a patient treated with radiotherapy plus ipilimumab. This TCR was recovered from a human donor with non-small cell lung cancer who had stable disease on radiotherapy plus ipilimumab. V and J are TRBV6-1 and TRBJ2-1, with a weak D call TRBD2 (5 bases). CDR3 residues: CASSYKEAQFF. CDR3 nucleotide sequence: TGTGCCAGCAGTTACAAGGAGGCCCAGTTCTTC.